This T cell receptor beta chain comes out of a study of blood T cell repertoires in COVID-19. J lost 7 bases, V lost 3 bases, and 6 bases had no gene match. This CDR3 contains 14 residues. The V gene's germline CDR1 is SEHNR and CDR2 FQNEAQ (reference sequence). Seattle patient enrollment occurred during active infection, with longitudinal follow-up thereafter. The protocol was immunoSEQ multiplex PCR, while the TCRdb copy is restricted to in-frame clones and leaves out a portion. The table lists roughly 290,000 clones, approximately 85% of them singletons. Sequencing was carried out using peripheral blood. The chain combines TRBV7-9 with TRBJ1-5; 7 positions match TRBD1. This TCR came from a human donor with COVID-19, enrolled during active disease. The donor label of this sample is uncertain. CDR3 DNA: TGTGCCAGCAGCTTGGGACAGTTAGACCAGCCCCAGCATTTT. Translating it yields CASSLGQLDQPQHF.